This T cell receptor beta chain was recorded in a study of blood T cell repertoires in COVID-19. Study summary: Nucleic acid was either cDNA or gDNA, and it came from T cells, B-cell-depleted T cells, or PBMCs.

The protocol was immunoSEQ multiplex PCR, while the TCRdb copy is restricted to in-frame clones and leaves out a portion. The data hold fewer than 200,000 clones, with 60% to 85% observed a single time. This clone showed up just a few times. Trimming stripped 7 bases from V and 1 base from J, with 11 bases between. The CDR3 has 14 residues. Germline CDR1 is SNHLY and CDR2 is FYNNEI. The chain is built from TRBV2 and TRBJ2-1; tentatively, D is TRBD1 (7 bases). This TCR derives from a woman in her 50s with active or convalescent COVID-19. Material for sequencing was peripheral blood. This CDR3 is CASTQGGSYNEQFF. The CDR3 bases are TGTGCCAGCACTCAGGGGGGATCCTACAATGAGCAGTTCTTC.